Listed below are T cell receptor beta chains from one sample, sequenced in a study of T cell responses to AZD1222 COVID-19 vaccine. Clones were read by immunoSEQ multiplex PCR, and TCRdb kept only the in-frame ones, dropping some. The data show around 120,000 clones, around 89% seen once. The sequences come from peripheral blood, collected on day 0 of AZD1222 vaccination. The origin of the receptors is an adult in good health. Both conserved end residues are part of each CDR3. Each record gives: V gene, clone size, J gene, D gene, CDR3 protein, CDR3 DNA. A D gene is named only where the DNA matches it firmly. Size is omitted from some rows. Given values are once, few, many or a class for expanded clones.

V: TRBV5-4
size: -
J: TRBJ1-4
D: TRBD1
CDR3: CASSLTGQGRDEKLFF
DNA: TGTGCCAGCAGCTTGACGGGACAGGGGCGAGATGAAAAACTGTTTTTT

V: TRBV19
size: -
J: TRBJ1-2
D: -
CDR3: CASSIDRTYGYTF
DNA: TGTGCCAGTAGTATAGATCGGACCTATGGCTACACCTTC

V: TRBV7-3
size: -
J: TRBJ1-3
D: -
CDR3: CASSHGGASGNTIYF
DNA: TGTGCCAGCAGCCACGGGGGGGCCTCTGGAAACACCATATATTTT

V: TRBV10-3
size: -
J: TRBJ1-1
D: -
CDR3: CAITFTGNSEAFF
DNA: TGTGCCATCACGTTTACAGGGAATTCTGAAGCTTTCTTT

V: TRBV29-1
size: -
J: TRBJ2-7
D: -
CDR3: CSVEGQNHEQYF
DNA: TGCAGCGTTGAAGGCCAAAACCACGAGCAGTACTTC

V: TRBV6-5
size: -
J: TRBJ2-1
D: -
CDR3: CASSYSPSGGDNEQFF
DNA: TGTGCCAGCAGTTACTCGCCGTCAGGGGGGGACAATGAGCAGTTCTTC

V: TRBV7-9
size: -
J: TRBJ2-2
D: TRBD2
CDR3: CASSPMGGWNTGELFF
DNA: TGTGCCAGCAGCCCGATGGGGGGGTGGAACACCGGGGAGCTGTTTTTT

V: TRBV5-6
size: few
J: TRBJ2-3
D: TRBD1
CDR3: CASSWRTGRTDTQYF
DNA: TGTGCCAGCAGCTGGCGGACAGGCCGCACAGATACGCAGTATTTT

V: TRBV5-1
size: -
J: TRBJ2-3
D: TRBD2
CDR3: CASSGGTSLASTDTQYF
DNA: TGCGCCAGCAGCGGCGGGACTAGCTTAGCTAGCACAGATACGCAGTATTTT

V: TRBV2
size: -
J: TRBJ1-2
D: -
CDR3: CASSEERAQGGYTF
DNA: TGTGCCAGCAGTGAAGAACGAGCCCAAGGAGGCTACACCTTC

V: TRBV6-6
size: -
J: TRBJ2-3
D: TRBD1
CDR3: CASRGQGAFTDTQYF
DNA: TGTGCCAGCAGGGGACAGGGGGCATTCACAGATACGCAGTATTTT

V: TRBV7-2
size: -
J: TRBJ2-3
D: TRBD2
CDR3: CASRSLPRGGPGDTQYF
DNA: TGTGCCAGCAGATCACTCCCCCGCGGGGGTCCGGGAGATACGCAGTATTTT

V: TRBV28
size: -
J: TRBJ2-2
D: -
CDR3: CASSLFEGRELFF
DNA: TGTGCCAGCAGTTTATTTGAGGGCCGGGAGCTGTTTTTT

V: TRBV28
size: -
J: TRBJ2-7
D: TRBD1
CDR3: CASYTSGTGEIYEQYF
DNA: TGTGCCAGTTACACTTCCGGGACAGGGGAGATCTACGAGCAGTACTTC

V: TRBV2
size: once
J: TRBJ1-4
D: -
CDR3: CASSIGKAEKLFF
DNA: TGTGCCAGCAGTATAGGGAAGGCTGAAAAACTGTTTTTT

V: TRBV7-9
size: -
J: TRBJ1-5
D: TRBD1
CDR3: CASSSTGVNQPQHF
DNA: TGTGCCAGCAGCTCGACAGGGGTCAATCAGCCCCAGCATTTT

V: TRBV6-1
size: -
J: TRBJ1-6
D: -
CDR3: CASSDPRDYNSPLHF
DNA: TGTGCCAGCAGTGATCCTCGGGATTATAATTCACCCCTCCACTTT

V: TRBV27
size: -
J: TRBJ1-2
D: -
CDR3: CASSPFRSDRRNGYTF
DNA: TGTGCCAGCAGTCCTTTTCGGTCGGACAGACGGAATGGCTACACCTTC

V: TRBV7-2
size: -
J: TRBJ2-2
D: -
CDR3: CASSLVANTGELFF
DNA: TGTGCCAGCAGCTTAGTCGCGAACACCGGGGAGCTGTTTTTT

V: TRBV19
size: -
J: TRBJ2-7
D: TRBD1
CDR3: CASSNRQGAGEQYF
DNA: TGTGCCAGTAGTAACCGGCAGGGGGCAGGCGAGCAGTACTTC

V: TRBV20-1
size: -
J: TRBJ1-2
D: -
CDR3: CSASQGLGTYGYTF
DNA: TGCAGTGCGAGTCAGGGCCTTGGGACGTATGGCTACACCTTC